The rows below give T cell receptor beta chains drawn from one sample of a study of a mutant IDH1 vaccine in newly diagnosed glioma. Using immunoSEQ multiplex PCR, the repertoire was profiled, and TCRdb retains in-frame clones only, with some absent. Counted here are 40,000 or so clones, around 83% occurring once; the ten biggest clones make up under 2.5%. Antigens for these TCRs are unknown. The sample consisted of PBMCs, taken from a glioma patient whose treatment included an IDH1 peptide vaccine. Every receptor here comes from a man between 40 and 49 years old with glioma. Both conserved end residues are part of each CDR3. D genes are given only for firm matches. Only some rows state a clone size, as once, few, many or a class for expanded clones.

V gene,D gene,clone size,J gene,CDR3 DNA,CDR3 protein
TRBV2,TRBD2,NA,TRBJ2-6,TGTGCCAGCAGACCGGGACTAGGGGACTCTGGGGCCAACGTCCTGACTTTC,CASRPGLGDSGANVLTF
TRBV7-9,NA,once,TRBJ2-7,TGTGCCAGCAGCTTATTGGGGGTTGGCGAGCAGTACTTC,CASSLLGVGEQYF
TRBV7-9,NA,NA,TRBJ2-7,TGTGCCAGCAGCTCGGGACGCTACTACGAGCAGTACTTC,CASSSGRYYEQYF
TRBV6-1,NA,NA,TRBJ1-5,TGTGCCAGCGAACGGCAGGGAAGCAATCAGCCCCAGCATTTT,CASERQGSNQPQHF
TRBV6-1,TRBD2,NA,TRBJ2-7,TGTGCCAGCAGTGAACTAGCGGGAACCACCTACGAGCAGTACTTC,CASSELAGTTYEQYF
TRBV7-9,NA,NA,TRBJ2-1,TGTGCCAGCAGCTTTGAAAACTCCTACAATGAGCAGTTCTTC,CASSFENSYNEQFF
TRBV7-2,NA,NA,TRBJ1-2,TGTGCCGGTCGGCGGGACCAGGGCTATGGCTACACCTTC,CAGRRDQGYGYTF
TRBV7-8,TRBD1,NA,TRBJ2-3,TGTGCCAGCAGCGTGGGGACAGGGGGCGCCACAGATACGCAGTATTTT,CASSVGTGGATDTQYF
TRBV4-2,TRBD1,few,TRBJ1-2,TGTGCCAGCAGCCAAGGGACAGGGGGGGGTGGCTACACCTTC,CASSQGTGGGGYTF
TRBV7-9,NA,NA,TRBJ2-7,TGTGCCAGCAGCACTAAGGGTCCGAACGAGCAGTACTTC,CASSTKGPNEQYF
TRBV5-4,TRBD2,NA,TRBJ2-7,TGTGCCAGCAGCACCGAGGAGGGGCCTAGCGGGACGAGCTCCTACGAGCAGTACTTC,CASSTEEGPSGTSSYEQYF
TRBV23-1,NA,NA,TRBJ2-3,TGCGCCCGCCCAAGGGAAGATACGCAGTATTTT,CARPREDTQYF
TRBV2,NA,once,TRBJ2-2,TGTGCCAGCACCAGGGATAGTTTTAGGGAGCTGTTTTTT,CASTRDSFRELFF
TRBV6-1,TRBD1,NA,TRBJ1-5,TGTGCCAGCGAGGGACAGGGAGGGCATCAGCCCCAGCATTTT,CASEGQGGHQPQHF
TRBV6-6,NA,NA,TRBJ1-2,TGTGCCAGCAGCCCAGGGAGATTCGGCTACACCTTC,CASSPGRFGYTF
TRBV6-6,TRBD1,NA,TRBJ1-1,TGTGCCAGCACTGACAGGGGCGGGTTGAGGGAAGCTTTCTTT,CASTDRGGLREAFF
TRBV7-2,TRBD2,NA,TRBJ2-7,TGTGCCAGCAGCTTTATAAGCGGGAGTGTGGGCGAGCAGTACTTC,CASSFISGSVGEQYF
TRBV2,TRBD2,NA,TRBJ2-3,TGTGCCAGCAGTGCGGGGACTAGCGGGAGAGGAGATACGCAGTATTTT,CASSAGTSGRGDTQYF
TRBV7-9,TRBD2,NA,TRBJ2-1,TGTGCCAGCAGCTTAGTTGGGAGGGATGAGCAGTTCTTC,CASSLVGRDEQFF
TRBV7-8,TRBD1,once,TRBJ2-7,TGTGCCAGCAGCTCCCGGGACAGGGCCGAGCAGTACTTC,CASSSRDRAEQYF
TRBV29-1,NA,NA,TRBJ1-4,TGCAGCGTCGGACAGCGCCCAACTAATGAAAAACTGTTTTTT,CSVGQRPTNEKLFF
TRBV5-1,TRBD2,few,TRBJ2-3,TGCGCCAGTCCCTCGGGGGGGGTCACAGATACGCAGTATTTT,CASPSGGVTDTQYF
TRBV29-1,NA,NA,TRBJ2-7,TGCAGCGTTGAATTTCTCCCGGGGCCCGAGGGGGAGCAGTACTTC,CSVEFLPGPEGEQYF
TRBV9,NA,NA,TRBJ1-4,TGTGCCAGCAGCGTAGACGGGGGGGAAAAACTGTTTTTT,CASSVDGGEKLFF
TRBV5-1,NA,NA,TRBJ2-7,TGCGCCAGCAGCCGCCATCAGGACTCCTACGAGCAGTACTTC,CASSRHQDSYEQYF
TRBV18,NA,NA,TRBJ1-2,TGTGCCAGCTCACCCGGCGGGGCAGGGGAAGGCTATGGCTACACCTTC,CASSPGGAGEGYGYTF
TRBV7-9,TRBD1,NA,TRBJ2-7,TGTGCCAGCAGCTTAGATGGGACAGGTAAAAGGGAGCAGTACTTC,CASSLDGTGKREQYF
TRBV7-3,NA,NA,TRBJ2-5,TGTGCCAGCAGCTCCCCCCCTGGGCGGAACGAGGAGACCCAGTACTTC,CASSSPPGRNEETQYF